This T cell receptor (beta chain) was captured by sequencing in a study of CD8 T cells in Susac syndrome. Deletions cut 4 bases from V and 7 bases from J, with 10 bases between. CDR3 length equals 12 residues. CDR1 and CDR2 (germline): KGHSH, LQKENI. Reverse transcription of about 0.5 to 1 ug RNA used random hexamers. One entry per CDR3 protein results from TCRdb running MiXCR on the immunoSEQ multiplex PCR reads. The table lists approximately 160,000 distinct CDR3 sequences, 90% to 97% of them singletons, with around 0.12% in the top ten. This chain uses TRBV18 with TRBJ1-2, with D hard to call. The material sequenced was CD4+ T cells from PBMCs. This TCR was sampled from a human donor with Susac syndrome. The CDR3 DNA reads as TGTGCCAGCTCACGGCCTGGCTCTGGCTACACCTTC. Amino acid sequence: CASSRPGSGYTF.